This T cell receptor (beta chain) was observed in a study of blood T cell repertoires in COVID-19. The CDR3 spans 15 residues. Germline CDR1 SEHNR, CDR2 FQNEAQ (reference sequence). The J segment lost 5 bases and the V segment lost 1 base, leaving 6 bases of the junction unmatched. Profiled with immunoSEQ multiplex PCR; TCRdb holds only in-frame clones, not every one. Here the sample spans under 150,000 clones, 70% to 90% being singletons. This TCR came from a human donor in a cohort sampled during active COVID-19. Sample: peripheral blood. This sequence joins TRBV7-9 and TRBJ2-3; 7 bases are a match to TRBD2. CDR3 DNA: TGTGCCAGCAGCTTAGAGCGCGGGGGTGGAGATACGCAGTATTTT. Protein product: CASSLERGGGDTQYF.